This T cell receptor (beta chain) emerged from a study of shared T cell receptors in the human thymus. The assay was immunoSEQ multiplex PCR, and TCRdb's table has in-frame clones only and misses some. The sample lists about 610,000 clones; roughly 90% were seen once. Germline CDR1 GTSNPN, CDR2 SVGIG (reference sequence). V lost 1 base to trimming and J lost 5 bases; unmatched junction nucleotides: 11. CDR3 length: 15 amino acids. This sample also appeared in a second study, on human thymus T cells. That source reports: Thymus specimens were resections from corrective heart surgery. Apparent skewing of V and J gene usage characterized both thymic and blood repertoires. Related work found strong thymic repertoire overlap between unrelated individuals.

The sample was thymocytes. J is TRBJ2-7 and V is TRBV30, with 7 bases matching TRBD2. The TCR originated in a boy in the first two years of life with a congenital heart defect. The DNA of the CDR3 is TGTGCCTGGAGTGACGTCTGGGGGGGTGGCCACGAGCAGTACTTC. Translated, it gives CAWSDVWGGGHEQYF. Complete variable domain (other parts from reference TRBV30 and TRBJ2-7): SQTIHQWPATLVQPVGSPLSLECTVEGTSNPNLYWYRQAAGRGLQLLFYSVGIGQISSEVPQNLSASRPQDRQFILSSKKLLLSDSGFYLCAWSDVWGGGHEQYFGPGTRLTVT.